These T cell receptor beta chains were read from a single sample in a study of beta chain features in type 1 diabetes. Some clones are missing from TCRdb's copy, which holds only in-frame ones; the method was immunoSEQ multiplex PCR. The repertoire holds 900,000 or so clones, with about a sixth as singletons. Sequencing was carried out using naive CD4+ T cells from blood. Source of these receptors: a young woman in good health. The CDR3 runs from the conserved cysteine through the conserved F or W. The D gene is left open where the match is weak. Expanded clones get a size class; other rows say once, few or many, or leave the size out.

V gene: TRBV19; J gene: TRBJ2-3; D gene: TRBD1; clone size: .; CDR3 DNA: TGTGCCAGTAGTATCGTTTCGGGACAGGGACCTAGCACAGATACGCAGTATTTT; CDR3 protein: CASSIVSGQGPSTDTQYF
V gene: TRBV9; J gene: TRBJ2-5; D gene: .; clone size: .; CDR3 DNA: TGTGCCAGCAGCATTAACCCTCAAGAGACCCAGTACTTC; CDR3 protein: CASSINPQETQYF
V gene: TRBV7-9; J gene: TRBJ2-2; D gene: TRBD1; clone size: few; CDR3 DNA: TGTGCCAGCACCAAACAAGGGGTACTGGGACAGCGATCCACCGGGGAGCTGTTTTTT; CDR3 protein: CASTKQGVLGQRSTGELFF
V gene: TRBV19; J gene: TRBJ2-5; D gene: .; clone size: few; CDR3 DNA: TGTGCCAGTAGCCCGCGTGGGGAGACCCAGTACTTC; CDR3 protein: CASSPRGETQYF
V gene: TRBV4-3; J gene: TRBJ2-1; D gene: .; clone size: .; CDR3 DNA: TGCGCCAGCAGCCAAGCCGGGAGCCCCTACAATGAGCAGTTCTTC; CDR3 protein: CASSQAGSPYNEQFF
V gene: TRBV10-3; J gene: TRBJ2-5; D gene: .; clone size: few; CDR3 DNA: TGTGCCACAGACCCGGGACGAGGCCAAGAGACCCAGTACTTC; CDR3 protein: CATDPGRGQETQYF
V gene: TRBV2; J gene: TRBJ1-4; D gene: .; clone size: .; CDR3 DNA: TGTGCCAGCAAGAGTCGATCAACTAATGAAAAACTGTTTTTT; CDR3 protein: CASKSRSTNEKLFF
V gene: TRBV6-5; J gene: TRBJ1-2; D gene: TRBD1; clone size: .; CDR3 DNA: TGTGCCAGCAGTTGGGACAGGCGGGGCTATGGCTACACCTTC; CDR3 protein: CASSWDRRGYGYTF
V gene: TRBV4-2; J gene: TRBJ2-2; D gene: TRBD2; clone size: few; CDR3 DNA: TGTGCCAGCAGCCAAGAACTAGCGGGAAATACCGGGGAGCTGTTTTTT; CDR3 protein: CASSQELAGNTGELFF
V gene: TRBV7-8; J gene: TRBJ2-7; D gene: TRBD1; clone size: few; CDR3 DNA: TGTGCCAGCAGCTCCTCGTGGACAGGAGACTCCTACGAGCAGTACTTC; CDR3 protein: CASSSSWTGDSYEQYF
V gene: TRBV27; J gene: TRBJ1-5; D gene: TRBD1; clone size: .; CDR3 DNA: TGTGCCAGCAGTCAGGGACAGGGCTATCAGCCCCAGCATTTT; CDR3 protein: CASSQGQGYQPQHF
V gene: TRBV27; J gene: TRBJ1-1; D gene: .; clone size: few; CDR3 DNA: TGTGCCAGCAGTTTCCACTCCCGTCCGGACACTGAAGCTTTCTTT; CDR3 protein: CASSFHSRPDTEAFF
V gene: TRBV18; J gene: TRBJ2-7; D gene: .; clone size: few; CDR3 DNA: TGTGCCAGCTCACCTATGTCAGGACAGACCTACGAGCAGTACTTC; CDR3 protein: CASSPMSGQTYEQYF
V gene: TRBV6-4; J gene: TRBJ2-1; D gene: .; clone size: few; CDR3 DNA: TGTGCCAGCAGTGACTCTGGGGGAGTTCATCCCAATGAGCAGTTCTTC; CDR3 protein: CASSDSGGVHPNEQFF
V gene: TRBV25-1; J gene: TRBJ2-5; D gene: TRBD1; clone size: few; CDR3 DNA: TGTGCCAGTTCTCCCGGGACAGGGCAATCAGAGACCCAGTACTTC; CDR3 protein: CASSPGTGQSETQYF
V gene: TRBV6-5; J gene: TRBJ2-5; D gene: .; clone size: .; CDR3 DNA: TGTGCCAGCAGTTACACACTGACCCAAGAGACCCAGTACTTC; CDR3 protein: CASSYTLTQETQYF